A single sample gave rise to the 8 T cell receptor beta chains below, sequenced in a study of Graves' ophthalmopathy and Graves' hyperthyroidism. The sequenced template was RNA, covering the TCR beta CDR3 region. First-round RT-PCR used HTBI primers; second-round multiplex PCR followed. One entry per CDR3 protein results from TCRdb running MiXCR on the multiplex PCR reads. The top ten hold approximately 2.4% of the sample, which has roughly 350,000 distinct CDR3 sequences, about 18% seen once. The sample was peripheral blood. The receptor source for this set is an adult woman with stable Graves' hyperthyroidism.

The sample holds many counts of this clonotype. The chain has TRBV6-1 and TRBJ1-3, with no clear D. V was cut by 1 base and J by 2 bases, with 12 bases left in between. CDR1 is MNHNS, CDR2 SASEGT, per germline. The CDR3 sequence is 16 residues long. The CDR3 here is CASSEVGESAGNTIYF. In DNA form, the CDR3 reads TGTGCCAGCAGTGAAGTCGGGGAATCTGCTGGAAACACCATATATTTT.

The chain uses TRBV7-8 and TRBJ1-1; TRBD1 agrees at 8 bases. Losses at the gene ends were 0 bases for V and 5 bases for J; bases not matched to a gene: 2. The CDR3 runs to 14 residues. Germline CDR1 SGHVS, CDR2 FQNEAQ. The CDR3 DNA is TGTGCCAGCAGCTTAGCGGACAGGGTAACTGAAGCTTTCTTT. Residues: CASSLADRVTEAFF.

This clonotype was recorded many times. The CDR3 here is CASSPLGHEQYF. CDR3 DNA: TGTGCCAGCAGCCCCCTGGGCCACGAGCAGTACTTC. The chain has TRBV4-2 and TRBJ2-7; D unclear. The CDR3 runs to 12 residues. Germline V gene data show CDR1 as LGHNA and CDR2 as YNFKEQ. With 4 bases removed from V and 5 bases from J, the gap between germline ends came to 9 bases.

This clonotype showed up many times. The chain carries TRBV10-3 and TRBJ1-6; 8 positions match TRBD1. Germline CDR1 and CDR2: ENHRY and SYGVKD. The CDR3 sequence is 15 residues long. V shed 4 bases and J 7 bases; nucleotides not matched to a gene: 6. For the CDR3, the DNA is TGTGCCATCAGTGGCGCGACAGGGGAAAATTCACCCCTCCACTTT. This gives the protein CAISGATGENSPLHF.

The rearrangement links TRBV4-3 to TRBJ1-6, with D possibly TRBD1 on 6 matching bases. Germline values: CDR1 LGHNA, CDR2 YSLEER. The CDR3 sequence is 15 residues long. Trimming pared 5 bases from V and 6 bases from J, leaving 14 bases between. CDR3 residues: CASSVHGGSNSPLHF. The CDR3 DNA reads TGCGCCAGCAGCGTTCATGGGGGCTCTAATTCACCCCTCCACTTT.

In this sample, this clonotype turned up many times. As DNA, the CDR3 is TGTGCCAGCAGCGTAGTTGCAACGAACACTGAAGCTTTCTTT. Translating it yields CASSVVATNTEAFF. The chain joins TRBV9 to TRBJ1-1; D ambiguous. In germline, CDR1 is SGDLS, CDR2 YYNGEE. V lost 0 bases and J lost 1, with 7 bases in between. The CDR3 has 14 amino acids.

This clonotype has at least ten counts. V is TRBV10-1 and J is TRBJ2-5; D not certain. CDR3 length: 15 residues. V was cut by 2 bases and J by 1 base, with 11 bases left in between. Germline CDR1 reads WNHNN; CDR2 reads SYGVQD (reference sequence). CDR3 sequence reads: CASSEVGQAQETQYF. CDR3 nucleotides: TGCGCCAGCAGTGAGGTCGGGCAGGCCCAAGAGACCCAGTACTTC.

This clonotype was found many times. V is TRBV25-1 and J is TRBJ2-5; 11 bases agree with TRBD2. Germline trimming cut 3 bases from V and 5 bases from J; bases unmatched to any gene: 8. The CDR3 spans 16 residues. CDR1 is MGHDK, CDR2 SYGVNS, per germline. The CDR3 DNA follows: TGTGCCAGCAGTGATTCTAGCGGGAGGACGTTGGAGACCCAGTACTTC. This encodes CASSDSSGRTLETQYF.